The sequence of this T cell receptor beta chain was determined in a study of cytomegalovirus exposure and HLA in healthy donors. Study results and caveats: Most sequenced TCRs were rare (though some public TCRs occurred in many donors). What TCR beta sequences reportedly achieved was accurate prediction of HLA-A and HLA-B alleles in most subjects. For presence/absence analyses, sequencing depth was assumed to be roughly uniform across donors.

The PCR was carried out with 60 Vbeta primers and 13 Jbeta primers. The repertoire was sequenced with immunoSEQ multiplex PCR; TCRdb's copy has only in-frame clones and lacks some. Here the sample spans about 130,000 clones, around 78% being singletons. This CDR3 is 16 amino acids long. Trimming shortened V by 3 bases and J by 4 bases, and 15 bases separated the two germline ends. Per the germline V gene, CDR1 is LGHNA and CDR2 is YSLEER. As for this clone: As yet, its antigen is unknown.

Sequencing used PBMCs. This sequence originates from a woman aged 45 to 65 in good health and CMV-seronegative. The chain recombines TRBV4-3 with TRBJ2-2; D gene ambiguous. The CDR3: CASSQREGVGTGELFF. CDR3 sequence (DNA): TGCGCCAGCAGCCAGCGTGAAGGAGTGGGCACCGGGGAGCTGTTTTTT.